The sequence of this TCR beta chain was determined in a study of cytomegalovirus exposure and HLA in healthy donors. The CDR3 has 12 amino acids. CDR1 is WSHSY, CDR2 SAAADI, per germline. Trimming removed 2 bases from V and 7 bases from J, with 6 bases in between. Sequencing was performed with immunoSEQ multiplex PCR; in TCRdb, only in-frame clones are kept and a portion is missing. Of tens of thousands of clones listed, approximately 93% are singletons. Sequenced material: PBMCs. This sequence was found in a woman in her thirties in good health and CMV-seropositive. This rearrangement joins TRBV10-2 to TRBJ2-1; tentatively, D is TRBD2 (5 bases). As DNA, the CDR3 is TGCGCCAGCAGTGAGACGGGGAATGAGCAGTTCTTC. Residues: CASSETGNEQFF.